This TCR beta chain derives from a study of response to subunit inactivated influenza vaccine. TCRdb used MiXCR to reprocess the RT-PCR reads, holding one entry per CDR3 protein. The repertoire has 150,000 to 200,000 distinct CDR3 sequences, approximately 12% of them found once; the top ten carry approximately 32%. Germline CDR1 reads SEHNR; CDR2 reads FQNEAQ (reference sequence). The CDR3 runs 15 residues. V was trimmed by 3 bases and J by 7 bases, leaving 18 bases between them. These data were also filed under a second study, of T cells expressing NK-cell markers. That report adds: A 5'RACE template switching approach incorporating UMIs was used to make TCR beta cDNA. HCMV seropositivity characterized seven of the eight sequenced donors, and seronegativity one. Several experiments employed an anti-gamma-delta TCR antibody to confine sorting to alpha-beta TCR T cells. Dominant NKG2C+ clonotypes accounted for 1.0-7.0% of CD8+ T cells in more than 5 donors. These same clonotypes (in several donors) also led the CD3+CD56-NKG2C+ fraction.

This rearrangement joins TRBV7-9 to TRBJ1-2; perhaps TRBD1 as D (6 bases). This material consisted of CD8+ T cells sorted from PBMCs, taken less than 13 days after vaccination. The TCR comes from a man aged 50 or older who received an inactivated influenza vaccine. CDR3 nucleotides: TGTGCCAGCAGCTTGGGCAGGACAGTGAGTCGTGGCTACACCTTC. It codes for CASSLGRTVSRGYTF.